These 21 T cell receptor beta chains came from one sample sequenced in a study of T-cell reconstitution after alpha-beta-depleted transplantation in children. Preparing the TCRbeta library involved the use of unique molecular identifiers. From the PCR reads, TCRdb called clonotypes with MiXCR, one entry per CDR3 protein. The sample carries approximately 83,000 distinct CDR3 sequences, 7.5% to 9.5% recorded once. Sample: PBMCs from the stem cell graft donor, taken from the stem cell graft. These receptors all stem from a human donor who donated a stem cell graft to a child with congenital amegakaryocytic thrombocytopenia.

This clonotype was seen repeatedly, ten times or more. The J gene is TRBJ2-7, the V gene TRBV5-1; D is possibly TRBD1 (6 bases). Looked up from germline, CDR1 is SGHRS and CDR2 is YFSETQ. The V gene lost 0 bases and the J gene lost 5 bases, with 15 bases spanning the gap. The CDR3 consists of 15 residues. For the CDR3, the DNA is TGCGCCAGCAGCTTGGGCTGGGGGCGCTTGAACGAGCAGTACTTC. Its protein is CASSLGWGRLNEQYF. Full variable domain (outside the CDR3, taken from reference TRBV5-1 and TRBJ2-7): KAGVTQTPRYLIKTRGQQVTLSCSPISGHRSVSWYQQTPGQGLQFLFEYFSETQRNKGNFPGRFSGRQFSNSRSEMNVSTLELGDSALYLCASSLGWGRLNEQYFGPGTRLTVT.

The table lists this clonotype with many counts. The chain links TRBV12-3 or TRBV12-4 to TRBJ2-3, with 8 bases matching TRBD2. Unmatched junction bases numbered 2, after V lost 6 bases and J lost 6 bases. The CDR3 totals 12 residues. The DNA of the CDR3 is TGTGCCAGCAGCCGACTAGCGGATACGCAGTATTTT. Its translation: CASSRLADTQYF.

This clonotype was counted many times. The genes are TRBV20-1 and TRBJ1-3, with TRBD1 matching over 8 bases. The ends lost 0 bases at V and 3 bases at J; junction bases unmatched: 7. The germline V gene has CDR1 DFQATT and CDR2 SNEGSKA (reference sequence). The CDR3 has 16 amino acids. CDR3 bases: TGCAGTGCTAGAGATAAAGACAGGGGAGGTGGAAACACCATATATTTT. This sequence encodes CSARDKDRGGGNTIYF.

This clonotype was seen many times. CDR3 protein: CASSYSGGRQPQHF. As DNA, the CDR3 is TGTGCCAGCAGTTACTCTGGGGGGCGGCAGCCCCAGCATTTT. This sequence joins TRBV6-2 or TRBV6-3 and TRBJ1-5, with D possibly being TRBD1 (6 bases). There are 14 residues in the CDR3. Germline V CDR1 and CDR2: MNHEY, SVGEGT. Trimming left V 0 bases short and J 7 bases short, with 10 bases between.

This clonotype was detected ten times or more. The chain uses TRBV5-1 and TRBJ1-6; weak D call: TRBD1 (6 bases). Trimming left V 4 bases short and J 5 bases short, with 16 bases between. The CDR3 is 16 amino acids. Germline V gene lookup returns CDR1 SGHRS and CDR2 YFSETQ. The CDR3 loop reads CASSPFGQLNNSPLHF. Here the CDR3 DNA reads TGCGCCAGCAGCCCTTTCGGACAGTTAAATAATTCACCCCTCCACTTT.

This clonotype appeared many times. The chain joins TRBV7-3 to TRBJ2-2; 10 positions match TRBD2. This CDR3 has 15 amino acids. J was trimmed by 4 bases and V by 5 bases; bases with no gene match: 4. Germline V gene data show CDR1 as SGHTA and CDR2 as FQGTGA. The CDR3 region has the DNA TGTGCCAGCAGCGTACTAGCGGGAATCACCGGGGAGCTGTTTTTT. Translation gives CASSVLAGITGELFF.

A few counts support this clonotype. This chain links TRBV3-1 with TRBJ1-2, with D perhaps matching TRBD1 (5 bases). V dropped 0 bases and J dropped 8 bases, with 10 bases sitting between them. The CDR3 is 13 residues long. Germline values: CDR1 LGHDT, CDR2 YNNKEL (reference sequence). CDR3 in amino acids: CASSQDPGLGYTF. CDR3 DNA: TGTGCCAGCAGCCAAGATCCGGGGCTCGGCTACACCTTC.

This clonotype was recorded at least ten times. The chain joins TRBV20-1 to TRBJ1-2, with D unclear. Germline loops: CDR1 DFQATT, CDR2 SNEGSKA (reference sequence). V was shortened by 1 base and J by 8 bases, with 11 bases between the two germline ends. The CDR3 totals 12 residues. The CDR3 DNA follows: TGCAGTGCTAGAGCGGGCTTTATGGGCTACACCTTC. Its protein product is CSARAGFMGYTF.

This clonotype was found many times. The chain links TRBV9 to TRBJ2-1, with D perhaps given as TRBD1 or TRBD2 (6 bases each). In germline, CDR1 is SGDLS, CDR2 YYNGEE. The V end lost 3 bases, the J end lost 2 bases, and 15 bases lay between the germline ends. The CDR3 sequence is 16 residues long. CDR3 loop: CASSGSGALTYNEQFF. The CDR3 nucleotides read TGTGCCAGCAGCGGCTCGGGGGCGCTGACCTACAATGAGCAGTTCTTC. Based on the CDR3 plus reference TRBV9 and TRBJ2-1, the full variable domain is DSGVTQTPKHLITATGQRVTLRCSPRSGDLSVYWYQQSLDQGLQFLIQYYNGEERAKGNILERFSAQQFPDLHSELNLSSLELGDSALYFCASSGSGALTYNEQFFGPGTRLTVL.

This clonotype appeared many times. This rearrangement joins TRBV10-3 to TRBJ2-3, with D possibly being TRBD1 (5 bases). Trimming stripped 7 bases from V and 4 bases from J, with 15 bases between. The germline V gene encodes CDR1 ENHRY and CDR2 SYGVKD. This CDR3 is built from 14 residues. Here the CDR3 reads CAIKDIQGPDTQYF. CDR3 coding DNA: TGTGCCATCAAGGATATTCAGGGTCCAGATACGCAGTATTTT.

At least ten counts were recorded for this clonotype. This rearrangement joins TRBV7-7 to TRBJ1-1; D gene ambiguous. The V gene lost 5 bases and the J gene lost 1 base, with 8 bases spanning the gap. From germline, CDR1 is SSHAT and CDR2 FNYEAQ (reference sequence). The CDR3 spans 13 residues. For the CDR3, the DNA is TGTGCCAGCAGCATCACGGAGAACACTGAAGCTTTCTTT. Encoded protein: CASSITENTEAFF.

This clonotype came up many times. The rearrangement joins TRBV20-1 to TRBJ2-3; possibly TRBD1 for D (6 bases). CDR3 length: 18 amino acids. Trimming took 6 bases from V and 1 from J, leaving 26 bases between them. Per the germline V gene, CDR1 is DFQATT and CDR2 is SNEGSKA (reference sequence). CDR3 amino acids: CSAEIKQPDRWGTDTQYF. The CDR3 DNA reads as TGCAGTGCCGAGATAAAACAGCCTGACAGGTGGGGCACAGATACGCAGTATTTT.

This clonotype was counted many times. The chain joins TRBV12-3 or TRBV12-4 to TRBJ2-7, with 7 bases that match TRBD1. The CDR3 runs to 14 residues. Trimming cost V 6 bases and J 1 base; bases outside gene matches: 6. CDR3 DNA sequence: TGTGCCAGCAGCTCGACAGGGTTTTCCTACGAGCAGTACTTC. Translating gives CASSSTGFSYEQYF.

This clonotype was seen at least ten times. This rearrangement joins TRBV5-5 to TRBJ1-2; 7 nucleotides agree with TRBD1. The germline CDR1 and CDR2 sequences are SGHKS and YYEKEE (reference sequence). After removal of 0 bases from V and 1 base from J, the junction contained 12 bases not matched to a gene. The CDR3 covers 18 residues. The CDR3 reads CASSLGASRGGINYGYTF. The CDR3 nucleotides are TGTGCCAGCAGCTTGGGGGCGTCTAGAGGGGGCATTAACTATGGCTACACCTTC.

This clonotype was counted ten times or more. The J gene is TRBJ1-2, the V gene TRBV20-1; no firm D call. Per germline, CDR1 DFQATT and CDR2 SNEGSKA (reference sequence). V lost 2 bases and J lost 5, with 15 bases in between. The CDR3 length is 14 residues. The CDR3 nucleotides are TGCAGTGCTAGACCCACAGCCCGAACATATGGCTACACCTTC. This codes for CSARPTARTYGYTF.

In this sample, this clonotype turned up many times. Its ends do not fully match the called genes, so a read error is possible. J is TRBJ1-3 and V is TRBV5-1; D unresolved. The CDR3 runs to 13 residues. The germline V gene has CDR1 SGHRS and CDR2 YFSETQ. CDR3 sequence: CASSLGSGNTIYF. CDR3 in DNA: TGTGCCAGCAGCTTGGGCTCTGGAAACACCATATATTTT.

This clonotype was recorded at least ten times. V and J are TRBV29-1 and TRBJ2-1; 8 bases are shared with TRBD2. The CDR3 loop spans 13 amino acids. Unmatched junction bases numbered 4, after V lost 1 base and J lost 8 bases. Germline values: CDR1 SQVTM, CDR2 ANQGSEA. The CDR3 sequence is CSVEGTSSDEQFF. Written as DNA, the CDR3 is TGCAGCGTTGAAGGGACTAGCTCCGATGAGCAGTTCTTC.

This clonotype was seen many times. J is TRBJ2-5 and V is TRBV20-1, with TRBD2 matching over 8 bases. Germline V lookup: CDR1 DFQATT, CDR2 SNEGSKA (reference sequence). The ends lost 3 bases at V and 0 bases at J; junction bases unmatched: 6. The CDR3 totals 15 residues. The CDR3 here is CSASGSGAYQETQYF. CDR3 sequence (DNA): TGCAGTGCTAGTGGTAGCGGGGCGTACCAAGAGACCCAGTACTTC.

The chain carries TRBV7-9 and TRBJ1-1; perhaps TRBD1 as D (5 bases). The CDR3 totals 17 residues. Trimming left V 2 bases short and J 3 bases short, with 19 bases between. In germline, CDR1 is SEHNR, CDR2 FQNEAQ (reference sequence). The CDR3 region is CASSLSIGTTWDTEAFF. The CDR3 DNA sequence: TGTGCCAGCAGCTTATCCATCGGGACCACGTGGGACACTGAAGCTTTCTTT.

The chain uses TRBV27 and TRBJ1-2; weak D call: TRBD1 (5 bases). Trimming pared 5 bases from V and 5 bases from J, leaving 12 bases between. Germline-derived CDR1 and CDR2 are MNHEY and SMNVEV (reference sequence). CDR3 size: 13 residues. The CDR3 DNA reads TGTGCCAGCAGTCCGATCGGGGGATATGGCTACACCTTC. This codes for CASSPIGGYGYTF.

This clonotype was seen repeatedly, ten times or more. The rearrangement uses TRBV5-1 and TRBJ1-1; maybe TRBD1 (5 bases). The CDR3 is 14 residues long. V was trimmed by 4 bases and J by 5 bases, leaving 15 bases between them. Germline-derived CDR1 and CDR2 are SGHRS and YFSETQ. CDR3 amino acids: CASSKEGRGTEAFF. In nucleotides, the CDR3 is TGCGCCAGCAGCAAGGAGGGGAGAGGGACTGAAGCTTTCTTT.